This T cell receptor (beta chain) was sequenced during a study of T cell responses to AZD1222 COVID-19 vaccine. About the study: Both about-4-week and about-12-week second-dose recipients were combined. Overall study results and limits: Elevations in Spike-specific TCR breadth and depth followed administration of two AZD1222 doses. Vaccine-associated CD4 TCRs spanned spike, dominant at 160-218 and 743-854. Donors were chiefly white British, with a greater number of females, and clonal diversity was perhaps underestimated.

Concerning this clone: Its specificity is unknown.

V was pared by 9 bases and J by 0 bases, with 0 bases between. CDR3 size: 11 residues. Germline lookup yields CDR1 LNHDA and CDR2 SQIVND (reference sequence). Profiling relied on immunoSEQ multiplex PCR, and the TCRdb table lists in-frame clones only, not all of them. Of under 35,000 clones in the sample, 90% to 95% were seen once. The chain combines TRBV19 with TRBJ2-6; D uncertain. This specimen was peripheral blood, taken on day 0 of AZD1222 vaccination. The TCR sequence derives from an adult in good health. The CDR3 spells CASSGANVLTF. In DNA, the CDR3 is TGTGCCAGCTCTGGGGCCAACGTCCTGACTTTC.